This is a list of T cell receptor beta chains from one sample in a study of T cells in Graves' hyperthyroidism and ophthalmopathy. TCRdb analysed the multiplex PCR reads with MiXCR anew, one entry per CDR3 protein. The table shows around 400,000 distinct CDR3 sequences, with approximately 14% occurring only once. Sequenced sample: blood. These receptor sequences come from a woman aged 18-29 years with Graves' hyperthyroidism that later progressed to Graves' ophthalmopathy. Both conserved end residues are part of each CDR3. Where a row states a size, it is once, few, many or the class of an expanded clone; other rows omit it.

V: TRBV18; J: TRBJ2-7; size: few; CDR3: CASSPPGMQHYEQYF
V: TRBV7-9; J: TRBJ2-5; size: -; CDR3: CASSQGRLQETQYF
V: TRBV20-1; J: TRBJ1-6; size: -; CDR3: CSARWGQGANNSPLHF
V: TRBV27; J: TRBJ2-7; size: -; CDR3: CASSLSLPAYEQYF
V: TRBV7-9; J: TRBJ2-1; size: few; CDR3: CASSPRQGDEQFF
V: TRBV3-1; J: TRBJ1-1; size: many; CDR3: CASSDLGSVEAFF
V: TRBV28; J: TRBJ2-1; size: few; CDR3: CASSLRKGTVYNEQFF
V: TRBV20-1; J: TRBJ1-2; size: -; CDR3: CSASSGGRHGYTF
V: TRBV29-1; J: TRBJ2-1; size: few; CDR3: CSVEVSPLQFF
V: TRBV24-1; J: TRBJ2-5; size: many; CDR3: CATSVGWSGSVETQYF
V: TRBV2; J: TRBJ2-1; size: many; CDR3: CASSPSGRGNEQFF
V: TRBV29-1; J: TRBJ1-2; size: few; CDR3: CSARDREYYGYTF
V: TRBV7-2; J: TRBJ1-5; size: many; CDR3: CASSLAPWTGSQPQHF
V: TRBV6-1; J: TRBJ2-1; size: few; CDR3: CASSETSNEQFF
V: TRBV10-3; J: TRBJ1-3; size: once; CDR3: CAIGAPSSQKIGNTIYF